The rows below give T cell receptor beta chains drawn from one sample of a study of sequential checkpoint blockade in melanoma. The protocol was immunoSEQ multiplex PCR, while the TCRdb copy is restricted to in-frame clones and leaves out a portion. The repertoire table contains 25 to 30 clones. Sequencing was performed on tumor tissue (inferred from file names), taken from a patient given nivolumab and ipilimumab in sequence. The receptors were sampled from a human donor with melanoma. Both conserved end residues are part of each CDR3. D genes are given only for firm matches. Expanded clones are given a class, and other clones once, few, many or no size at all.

cdr3_aa: CSVTRGQGQPQHF; cdr3_nt: TGCAGCGTGACCAGGGGCCAGGGTCAGCCCCAGCATTTT; v_call: TRBV29-1; clone_size: -; d_call: -; j_call: TRBJ1-5
cdr3_aa: CASSVHSFDSGANVLTF; cdr3_nt: TGTGCCAGCAGCGTACACTCCTTTGACTCTGGGGCCAACGTCCTGACTTTC; v_call: TRBV9; clone_size: -; d_call: -; j_call: TRBJ2-6
cdr3_aa: CASSFGQNTGELFF; cdr3_nt: TGTGCCAGCAGTTTCGGACAGAACACCGGGGAGCTGTTTTTT; v_call: TRBV28; clone_size: -; d_call: -; j_call: TRBJ2-2
cdr3_aa: CAISDTTEAFF; cdr3_nt: TGTGCCATCAGTGACACCACTGAAGCTTTCTTT; v_call: TRBV6-7; clone_size: -; d_call: -; j_call: TRBJ1-1
cdr3_aa: CASTTGVNEQFF; cdr3_nt: TGTGCCAGCACCACAGGGGTAAATGAGCAGTTCTTC; v_call: TRBV28; clone_size: -; d_call: TRBD1; j_call: TRBJ2-1
cdr3_aa: CASSLGAYSYEQYF; cdr3_nt: TGTGCCAGCAGCTTAGGGGCATACTCCTACGAGCAGTACTTC; v_call: TRBV11-3; clone_size: -; d_call: -; j_call: TRBJ2-7
cdr3_aa: CASTVAGEYNEQFF; cdr3_nt: TGTGCCAGCACCGTAGCGGGGGAATACAATGAGCAGTTCTTC; v_call: TRBV28; clone_size: few; d_call: TRBD2; j_call: TRBJ2-1